A selection of T cell receptor beta chains follows, all from one sample in a study of blood T cell repertoires in COVID-19. Profiling relied on immunoSEQ multiplex PCR, and the TCRdb table lists in-frame clones only, not all of them. The sample lists some 300,000 clones; approximately 89% were seen once. Input material: PBMCs or T cells enriched from blood (not recorded which). The origin of the receptors is a woman aged 40 to 49 who had recovered from COVID-19. Both conserved end residues are part of each CDR3. The D gene is left open where the match is weak. Rows give clone size only sometimes, using once, few, many, or a class for an expanded clone.

j_gene | abundance | d_gene | v_gene | CDR3aa | CDR3nt
TRBJ2-2 | - | TRBD2 | TRBV6-2/TRBV6-3 | CASSYSSGGPNTGELFF | TGTGCCAGCAGTTACTCTAGCGGGGGGCCGAACACCGGGGAGCTGTTTTTT
TRBJ1-1 | - | TRBD1 | TRBV12-3/TRBV12-4 | CASGTGDSPEAFF | TGTGCCAGCGGGACAGGGGATTCTCCTGAAGCTTTCTTT
TRBJ1-1 | - | TRBD1 | TRBV28 | CASSGQGFEAFF | TGTGCCAGCTCGGGACAGGGGTTTGAAGCTTTCTTT
TRBJ1-2 | - | - | TRBV3-1/TRBV3-2 | CASSQDPANYGYTF | TGTGCCAGCAGCCAAGATCCTGCGAACTATGGCTACACCTTC
TRBJ2-1 | few | - | TRBV6-6 | CASRQAYNEQFF | TGTGCCAGCAGACAGGCCTACAATGAGCAGTTCTTC
TRBJ2-1 | - | TRBD2 | TRBV13 | CASSIMAGTSGYNEQFF | TGTGCCAGCAGCATCATGGCCGGGACTAGCGGCTACAATGAGCAGTTCTTC
TRBJ2-7 | - | - | TRBV27 | CASSKERGLREQYF | TGTGCCAGCAGTAAGGAAAGGGGTCTTAGGGAGCAGTACTTC
TRBJ2-7 | few | - | TRBV2 | CASCLTRSSYEQYF | TGTGCCAGCTGCCTTACGAGGAGCTCCTACGAGCAGTACTTC
TRBJ2-5 | - | TRBD2 | TRBV11-2 | CASSLVTSGGALFRETQYF | TGTGCCAGCAGCTTAGTGACTAGCGGGGGGGCTTTGTTTCGGGAGACCCAGTACTTC
TRBJ1-1 | once | - | TRBV19 | CASSMDQTANTEAFF | TGTGCCAGTAGTATGGATCAGACAGCGAACACTGAAGCTTTCTTT
TRBJ1-5 | few | - | TRBV9 | CASSVVGKGVRENQPQHF | TGTGCCAGCAGCGTAGTGGGAAAGGGGGTGAGGGAGAATCAGCCCCAGCATTTT
TRBJ2-3 | - | - | TRBV30 | CASRGYGDTQYF | TGTGCCTCCCGAGGTTATGGAGATACGCAGTATTTT
TRBJ2-7 | - | - | TRBV30 | CAWKGGQPYEQYF | TGTGCCTGGAAAGGAGGGCAACCCTACGAGCAGTACTTC
TRBJ1-5 | - | TRBD1 | TRBV7-2 | CASSSLGQAHQPQHF | TGTGCCAGCAGCTCCTTGGGACAGGCACATCAGCCCCAGCATTTT
TRBJ2-1 | few | TRBD2 | TRBV11-3 | CASSPDGGEQFF | TGTGCCAGCAGCCCAGACGGGGGGGAGCAGTTCTTC
TRBJ1-2 | - | - | TRBV7-2 | CASSSLRHWLDGYTF | TGTGCCAGCAGCTCCCTCCGACACTGGTTGGATGGCTACACCTTC
TRBJ2-5 | - | TRBD2 | TRBV11-3 | CASSEYEREGRETQYF | TGTGCCAGCAGCGAGTATGAACGGGAGGGCCGTGAGACCCAGTACTTC
TRBJ1-5 | - | - | TRBV19 | CASSIGARQPQHF | TGTGCCAGTAGTATTGGGGCGCGGCAGCCCCAGCATTTT
TRBJ2-3 | few | TRBD2 | TRBV7-2 | CASSLAGGSTDTQYF | TGTGCCAGCAGCCTAGCGGGGGGGAGCACAGATACGCAGTATTTT
TRBJ2-1 | - | TRBD2 | TRBV30 | CAWRRGGGIQFF | TGTGCCTGGAGGAGGGGCGGGGGGATACAGTTCTTC
TRBJ2-5 | - | - | TRBV7-2 | CASTDNLQETRYF | TGTGCCAGCACCGACAACCTTCAAGAGACCCGGTACTTC
TRBJ2-7 | - | - | TRBV1 | CTSSQAETGASYEQYF | TGCACCAGCAGCCAGGCCGAAACAGGGGCCTCCTACGAGCAGTACTTC
TRBJ1-2 | once | TRBD1 | TRBV20-1 | CSASPDRGGYGYTF | TGCAGTGCTAGTCCCGACAGGGGCGGCTATGGCTACACCTTC
TRBJ1-5 | - | - | TRBV30 | CAWSPNRDQPQHF | TGTGCCTGGAGCCCTAACAGGGATCAGCCCCAGCATTTT
TRBJ2-1 | - | - | TRBV12-3/TRBV12-4 | CASSPRAYNEQFF | TGTGCCAGCAGTCCCCGGGCCTACAATGAGCAGTTCTTC
TRBJ2-2 | - | TRBD2 | TRBV6-1 | CASSELAGHNTGELFF | TGTGCCAGCAGTGAACTAGCGGGCCATAACACCGGGGAGCTGTTTTTT
TRBJ2-7 | - | TRBD2 | TRBV7-2 | CASSLDPGLAGGGYEQYF | TGTGCCAGCAGCTTAGACCCGGGACTAGCGGGGGGAGGGTACGAGCAGTACTTC
TRBJ2-3 | - | TRBD2 | TRBV3-1/TRBV3-2 | CASSQGLAGASTDTQYF | TGTGCCAGCAGCCAAGGACTAGCGGGGGCTAGCACAGATACGCAGTATTTT
TRBJ2-7 | - | - | TRBV5-6 | CASSLDRAAYEQYF | TGTGCCAGCAGCTTGGACAGGGCCGCCTACGAGCAGTACTTC
TRBJ1-1 | - | - | TRBV7-2 | CASSPHGGVVNTEAFF | TGTGCCAGCAGCCCCCACGGGGGGGTTGTGAACACTGAAGCTTTCTTT
TRBJ1-2 | - | - | TRBV7-8 | CASSTGPGALGGYTF | TGTGCCAGCAGCACCGGCCCAGGGGCGCTAGGAGGCTACACCTTC
TRBJ2-1 | - | TRBD2 | TRBV20-1 | CSASRTSGRADEQFF | TGCAGTGCTAGTAGGACTAGCGGGAGGGCGGATGAGCAGTTCTTC
TRBJ1-6 | - | - | TRBV4-3 | CASSLQGWASPLHF | TGCGCCAGCAGCCTACAGGGATGGGCTTCACCCCTCCACTTT
TRBJ2-1 | - | - | TRBV20-1 | CTVTGHNEQFF | TGCACCGTGACAGGCCACAATGAGCAGTTCTTC
TRBJ1-6 | - | - | TRBV7-2 | CASSLLGPHNSPLHF | TGTGCCAGCAGCTTATTGGGCCCCCATAATTCACCCCTCCACTTT
TRBJ2-7 | few | - | TRBV19 | CASSPLMTENDYEQYF | TGTGCCAGTAGTCCCCTGATGACTGAGAATGATTACGAGCAGTACTTC
TRBJ2-1 | - | TRBD1 | TRBV7-2 | CASSFEPGQGPNEQFF | TGTGCCAGCAGCTTCGAACCGGGACAGGGGCCTAATGAGCAGTTCTTC
TRBJ2-1 | - | - | TRBV19 | CASRLSSYNEQFF | TGTGCCAGTAGGCTCAGCTCCTACAATGAGCAGTTCTTC
TRBJ1-2 | - | - | TRBV6-6 | CASSSRGSPNYGYTF | TGTGCCAGCAGTTCAAGGGGGAGTCCTAACTATGGCTACACCTTC
TRBJ2-7 | - | TRBD1 | TRBV6-2/TRBV6-3 | CASSTRDRPFGEQYF | TGTGCCAGCAGCACTCGGGACAGACCTTTCGGCGAGCAGTACTTC
TRBJ2-7 | - | TRBD1 | TRBV30 | CAWSPRDRSYEQYF | TGTGCCTGGAGTCCCCGGGACAGGAGCTACGAGCAGTACTTC
TRBJ2-1 | - | - | TRBV24-1 | CATSDLAGLSSYNEQFF | TGTGCCACCAGTGATTTGGCGGGCCTTAGCTCCTACAATGAGCAGTTCTTC
TRBJ1-3 | - | - | TRBV27 | CAGHPQGTAYF | TGTGCCGGCCACCCACAGGGCACGGCGTATTTT